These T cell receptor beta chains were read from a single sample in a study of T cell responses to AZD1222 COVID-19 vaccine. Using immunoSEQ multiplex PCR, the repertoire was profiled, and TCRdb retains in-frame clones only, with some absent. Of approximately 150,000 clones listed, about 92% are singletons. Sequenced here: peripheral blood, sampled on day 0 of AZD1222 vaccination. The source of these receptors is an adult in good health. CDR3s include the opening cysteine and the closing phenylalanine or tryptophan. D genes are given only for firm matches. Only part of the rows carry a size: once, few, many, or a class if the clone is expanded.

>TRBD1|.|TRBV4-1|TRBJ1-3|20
CASSQFMGRATGGIGNTIYF
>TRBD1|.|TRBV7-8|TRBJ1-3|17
CASSLSRVGTAGNTIYF
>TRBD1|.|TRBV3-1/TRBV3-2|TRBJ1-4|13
CASSYRDSEKLFF
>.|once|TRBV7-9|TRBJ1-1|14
CASSFPAGGAEAFF
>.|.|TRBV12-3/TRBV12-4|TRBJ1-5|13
CASSFGSNQPQHF
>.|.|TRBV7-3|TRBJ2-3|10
CASGTDTQYF
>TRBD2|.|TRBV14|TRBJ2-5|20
CASSQDQFGLAGGRAETQYF
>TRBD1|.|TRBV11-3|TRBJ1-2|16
CASSLDGQGWPYGYTF
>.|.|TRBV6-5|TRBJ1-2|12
CASSWDDGGYTF
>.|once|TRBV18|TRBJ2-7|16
CASSPQSTAATYEQYF
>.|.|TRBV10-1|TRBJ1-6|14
CASSESPGGSPLHF
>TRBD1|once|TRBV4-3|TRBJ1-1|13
CATSQQGGPGAFF
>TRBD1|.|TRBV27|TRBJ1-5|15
CASSWGQGADQPQHF
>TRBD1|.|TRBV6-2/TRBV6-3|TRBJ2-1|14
CASSGQGTYNEQFF
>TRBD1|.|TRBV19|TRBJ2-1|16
CASSSRDRLPPREQFF
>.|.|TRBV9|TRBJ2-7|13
CASSAGLGYEQYF
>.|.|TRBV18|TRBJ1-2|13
CASSPVQGGGYTF
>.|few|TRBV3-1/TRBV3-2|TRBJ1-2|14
CASSPKDGNYGYTF
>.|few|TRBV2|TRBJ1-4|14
CASSEWGAGEKLFF
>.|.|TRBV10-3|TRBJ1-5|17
CAISESDTVRTNQPQHF
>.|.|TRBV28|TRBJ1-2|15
CASSLPEGLDYGYTF
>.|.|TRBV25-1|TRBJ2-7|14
CASRPGANPYEQYF
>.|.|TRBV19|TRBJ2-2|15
CASSILDSRTGELFF
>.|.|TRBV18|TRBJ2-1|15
CASSPPSKGIDEQFF
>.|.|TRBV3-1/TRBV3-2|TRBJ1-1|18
CASTGSVTLGNMNTEAFF
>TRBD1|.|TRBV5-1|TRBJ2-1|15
CASSLDRGTYNEQFF